In this sample, the clone carrying this T cell receptor beta chain turned up a few times. Its target is unknown. This sample's RNA came from whole unsorted tissue. Donors were chemotherapy-naive, newly diagnosed lung cancer surgical patients in China, August–late 2014. A modified ARM-PCR protocol with three rounds of nested PCR amplified TCRbeta. From the multiplex PCR reads, TCRdb called clonotypes with MiXCR, one entry per CDR3 protein. The data hold about 200,000 distinct CDR3 sequences, with 70% to 75% observed a single time. Per the germline V gene, CDR1 is GTSNPN and CDR2 is SVGIG (reference sequence). The CDR3 loop spans 13 amino acids. V shed 2 bases, J shed 5 bases, and the junction held 2 bases outside the gene matches. These data belong to a study of tumor and adjacent non-tumor tissue in lung cancer. Study details: On average, productive TCRbeta reads reached roughly 4 million per sample. Overall study findings and caveats: Higher tumor TCR diversity was associated with shorter survival. TCR diversity was significantly greater in tumor than normal lung tissue.

Material for sequencing was lung tumor tissue. The receptor was derived from a man between 60 and 75 years old with non-small cell lung cancer. V gene TRBV30 combines with J gene TRBJ1-3; 8 bases are a match to TRBD1. The chain's CDR3 is CAWSQGARNTIYF. The CDR3 DNA reads TGTGCCTGGAGTCAGGGGGCTAGAAACACCATATATTTT.